These 29 T cell receptor beta chains share one sample of origin, sequenced in a study of T cells in Graves' hyperthyroidism and ophthalmopathy. Authors of the study amplified TCR beta CDR3 regions from RNA transcripts. First-round RT-PCR targeting the TCR CDR3 was performed with the HTBI primer set. TCRdb ran MiXCR on the multiplex PCR reads and lists one entry per CDR3 protein. The table lists more than 500,000 distinct CDR3 sequences, roughly 15% of them singletons. Sequenced input: blood. These receptors came from a woman in her thirties with Graves' ophthalmopathy.

This clonotype has a count of ten or more. The chain recombines TRBV20-1 with TRBJ1-2, with TRBD1 matching 9 bases. The CDR3 is made up of 14 amino acids. Germline assignment: CDR1 DFQATT and CDR2 SNEGSKA (reference sequence). The ends lost 0 bases at V and 6 bases at J; junction bases unmatched: 5. The CDR3 spells CSARDRDRVHGYTF. In nucleotides, the CDR3 is TGCAGTGCTAGAGATCGGGACAGGGTGCATGGCTACACCTTC.

The sample holds many counts of this clonotype. The chain combines TRBV18 with TRBJ2-7; 8 positions agree with TRBD1. This CDR3 has 14 residues. Germline V gene lookup returns CDR1 KGHSH and CDR2 LQKENI. V was clipped by 2 bases and J by 4 bases; unmatched bases: 4. The CDR3 sequence: CASSPETGAYEQYF. The CDR3 coding sequence is TGTGCCAGCTCACCAGAGACAGGGGCTTACGAGCAGTACTTC.

In its sample, this clonotype was seen many times. The chain couples TRBV29-1 to TRBJ1-1; D gene unclear. Per the germline V gene, CDR1 is SQVTM and CDR2 is ANQGSEA. This CDR3 region has 15 residues. Trimming removed 1 base from V and 0 bases from J, with 12 bases in between. DNA for the CDR3: TGCAGCGTTGAAGGAGGCAGTATTATGAACACTGAAGCTTTCTTT. It codes for CSVEGGSIMNTEAFF.

This clonotype has only a few counts. This rearrangement joins TRBV11-2 to TRBJ1-6, with a weak D call TRBD1 (5 bases). CDR1 and CDR2 (germline): SGHAT, FQNNGV. This CDR3 region has 20 residues. V lost 3 bases, J lost 0 bases, and 21 bases lay in between. CDR3 in DNA: TGTGCCAGCAGCTTGTACCCGCTCGCGACAGAGAGCTCCTATAATTCACCCCTCCACTTT. It translates to CASSLYPLATESSYNSPLHF.

This clonotype was seen at least ten times. The rearrangement joins TRBV2 to TRBJ2-7; the D gene is possibly TRBD2 (5 bases). This CDR3 has 14 amino acids. V was clipped by 2 bases and J by 5 bases, with 13 bases between them. Per the germline V gene, CDR1 is SNHLY and CDR2 is FYNNEI. The CDR3 sequence is CASSESFPGNEQYF. The CDR3 DNA reads as TGTGCCAGCAGTGAAAGTTTTCCGGGAAACGAGCAGTACTTC.

This clonotype was seen at least ten times. The V gene is TRBV12-3 or TRBV12-4, the J gene TRBJ2-5; D is undetermined. The CDR3 length is 14 residues. V lost 5 bases and J lost 2, with 12 bases in between. The CDR3 nucleotides read TGTGCCAGCAGTCCACGGTTCGGGCAAGAGACCCAGTACTTC. Its protein is CASSPRFGQETQYF.

This clonotype was seen many times. V gene TRBV5-1 combines with J gene TRBJ1-2, with TRBD1 matching over 9 bases. CDR1 and CDR2 from the germline V gene are SGHRS and YFSETQ. After removal of 3 bases from V and 6 bases from J, the junction contained 6 bases not matched to a gene. This CDR3 has 14 amino acids. The CDR3 coding sequence is TGCGCCAGCAGCTGGAGACAGGGGGTGGATGGCTACACCTTC. This gives the protein CASSWRQGVDGYTF.

There are a few counts of this clonotype. The CDR3 spells CASSAGTYEETQYF. Written as DNA, the CDR3 is TGTGCCAGCAGCGCCGGGACGTACGAAGAGACCCAGTACTTC. V is TRBV5-6 and J is TRBJ2-5; D may be TRBD1 or TRBD2 (5 bases each). There are 14 residues in the CDR3. V was pared by 4 bases and J by 3 bases, with 13 bases between. Per the germline V gene, CDR1 is SGHDT and CDR2 is YYEEEE.

The chain carries TRBV12-3 or TRBV12-4 and TRBJ1-1; D might be TRBD1 (6 bases). The CDR3 has 14 residues. The V end lost 7 bases, the J end lost 5 bases, and 17 bases lay between the germline ends. CDR3 coding DNA: TGTGCCAGCATCTTACGGCCAGGGGCGACTGAAGCTTTCTTT. It codes for CASILRPGATEAFF.

This clonotype was counted ten times or more. The V call is TRBV5-1, the J call TRBJ1-1; tentatively, D is TRBD1 (5 bases). The V end was cut by 0 bases, the J end by 3 bases, with 12 bases between. CDR1 SGHRS and CDR2 YFSETQ come from the germline V gene. The CDR3 loop spans 15 amino acids. The CDR3 region has the DNA TGCGCCAGCAGCTTGGTAGGCAGGGAGGACACTGAAGCTTTCTTT. Encoded protein: CASSLVGREDTEAFF.

This clonotype was seen a few times. The germline gene is not matched at one end of the junction; a read error may be the cause. V is TRBV18 and J is TRBJ2-5; D may be TRBD1 (6 bases). CDR1 and CDR2 (germline): KGHSH, LQKENI. The CDR3 extends over 13 amino acids. The CDR3 DNA reads TGTGCCAGCTCACCAGGTTCTGACAGGCTACTGGACTTC. Translation gives CASSPGSDRLLDF.

This clonotype appeared many times. The J gene is TRBJ2-5, the V gene TRBV28, with D tentatively TRBD2 (7 bases). The V end was cut by 2 bases, the J end by 5 bases, with 21 bases between. CDR3 size: 17 residues. CDR1 is MDHEN, CDR2 SYDVKM, per germline. As DNA, the CDR3 is TGTGCCAGCAGTTTAGGGGGGGCAGGGAGAAGGGCGGAGACCCAGTACTTC. It translates to CASSLGGAGRRAETQYF. Full variable domain (missing parts from reference TRBV28 and TRBJ2-5): DVKVTQSSRYLVKRTGEKVFLECVQDMDHENMFWYRQDPGLGLRLIYFSYDVKMKEKGDIPEGYSVSREKKERFSLILESASTNQTSMYLCASSLGGAGRRAETQYFGPGTRLLVL.

This clonotype has at least ten counts. The chain has TRBV7-3 and TRBJ2-3; D is perhaps TRBD1 or TRBD2 (5 bases each). Germline assignment: CDR1 SGHTA and CDR2 FQGTGA. Trimming removed 1 base at V and 3 bases at J, with 8 bases between. The CDR3 has 14 amino acids. The CDR3 reads CASSLRGGTDTQYF. The CDR3 nucleotides read TGTGCCAGCAGCTTAAGGGGCGGGACAGATACGCAGTATTTT.

This clonotype has ten or more counts. V is TRBV5-1 and J is TRBJ1-1, with D tentatively TRBD1 (5 bases). The CDR3 covers 14 residues. The V end was cut by 4 bases, the J end by 1 base, with 11 bases between. The germline V gene encodes CDR1 SGHRS and CDR2 YFSETQ. CDR3 region: CASSGGTANTEAFF. The CDR3 DNA follows: TGCGCCAGCAGCGGAGGGACGGCGAACACTGAAGCTTTCTTT.

This clonotype was counted ten times or more. In DNA, the CDR3 is TGTGCCAGCAGAGAGACCGGGACCCCCCAACTTCTGGGCTACACCTTC. It translates to CASRETGTPQLLGYTF. The J gene is TRBJ1-2, the V gene TRBV6-2 or TRBV6-3; D is perhaps TRBD1 (5 bases). The CDR3 sequence is 16 residues long. V lost 6 bases, J lost 8 bases, and 25 bases lay in between. Germline CDR1 reads MNHEY; CDR2 reads SVGEGT.

The rearrangement links TRBV5-5 to TRBJ2-3; no clear D. The CDR3 extends over 14 amino acids. Germline loops: CDR1 SGHKS, CDR2 YYEKEE (reference sequence). V lost 5 bases to trimming and J lost 0 bases, with 10 bases between them. The CDR3 DNA follows: TGTGCCAGCAGTCCGTTTGGCAGCACAGATACGCAGTATTTT. Protein product: CASSPFGSTDTQYF.

This clonotype appeared many times. The chain has TRBV7-2 and TRBJ2-7; TRBD1 matches 9 bases. Germline assignment: CDR1 SGHTA and CDR2 FQGNSA. This CDR3 has 15 residues. J was trimmed by 2 bases and V by 5 bases; bases with no gene match: 7. The CDR3 nucleotides are TGTGCCAGCAGCAGAGAAGGGACAGGGACCTACGAGCAGTACTTC. Amino acids: CASSREGTGTYEQYF.

In the case of this clonotype: With a much larger clone just one base away, this may be a read error. The V call is TRBV12-3 or TRBV12-4, the J call TRBJ2-2, with a tentative D call TRBD1 (6 bases). V was pared by 4 bases and J by 2 bases, with 17 bases between. The CDR3 is 17 amino acids. The DNA for the CDR3 is TGTGCCAGCAGTTCACCCAGGACAGAGGTTAACACCGGGGAGCTGTTTTTT. Translating gives CASSSPRTEVNTGELFF.

This clonotype occurred many times. The chain is built from TRBV20-1 and TRBJ2-1; D gene unclear. The CDR3 runs to 12 residues. Germline CDR1 is DFQATT and CDR2 is SNEGSKA (reference sequence). V lost 3 bases and J 12 bases, leaving 15 bases between the germline ends. CDR3 loop: CSASRPVNPQFF. For the CDR3, the DNA is TGCAGTGCTAGCCGTCCCGTAAACCCGCAGTTCTTC.

The gene calls are TRBV7-9 and TRBJ1-5, with D perhaps matching TRBD1 (6 bases). This CDR3 contains 17 residues. Germline loops: CDR1 SEHNR, CDR2 FQNEAQ (reference sequence). The ends were cut back, 5 bases at V and 4 bases at J, with 21 bases in the middle. The CDR3 DNA reads as TGTGCCAGCAGCGCCGCAACAGGGTTTTTGGGAAATCAGCCCCAGCATTTT. Its translation is CASSAATGFLGNQPQHF.

The chain recombines TRBV9 with TRBJ1-2; D remains unclear. CDR3 length: 15 residues. Looked up from germline, CDR1 is SGDLS and CDR2 is YYNGEE. V was shortened by 1 base and J by 3 bases, with 13 bases between the two germline ends. CDR3 nucleotide sequence: TGTGCCAGCAGCGTAACCCCGGACGGGCACTATGGCTACACCTTC. It encodes CASSVTPDGHYGYTF.

This clonotype was observed a few times. The genes are TRBV25-1 and TRBJ1-1; possibly TRBD1 for D (5 bases). CDR1 MGHDK and CDR2 SYGVNS come from the germline V gene. The CDR3 is 17 amino acids. Trimming took off 3 bases at V and 6 bases at J, with 23 bases between the two ends. The CDR3 loop is CASSDAGGWGLGPEAFF. In DNA form, the CDR3 reads TGTGCCAGCAGTGACGCGGGGGGATGGGGTTTGGGGCCTGAAGCTTTCTTT.

The chain employs TRBV6-1 and TRBJ2-7; D call uncertain. Germline-derived CDR1 and CDR2 are MNHNS and SASEGT. The CDR3 is 11 amino acids. The V and J ends lost 8 bases and 2 bases respectively, with 7 bases between them. CDR3 sequence: CASRAAYEQYF. CDR3 DNA: TGTGCCAGCCGGGCGGCCTACGAGCAGTACTTC.

This clonotype was picked up many times. V gene TRBV11-2 combines with J gene TRBJ2-1; TRBD2 matches 14 bases. CDR1 is SGHAT and CDR2 is FQNNGV in the germline V gene. The CDR3 is 17 amino acids. The junction had 5 bases not matched to a gene; V was cut back by 5 bases and J by 2 bases. DNA for the CDR3: TGTGCCAGCAGCGCCCGACTAGCGGGAGGGCCCTACAATGAGCAGTTCTTC. Translating gives CASSARLAGGPYNEQFF.

This clonotype was recorded a few times. This chain uses TRBV28 with TRBJ2-7, with D maybe TRBD2 (6 bases). The germline CDR1 and CDR2 sequences are MDHEN and SYDVKM. Between the trimmed V and J ends, which lost 4 bases and 8 bases, there was a span of 18 bases. This CDR3 has 14 amino acids. The CDR3 region has the DNA TGTGCCAGCAGTTCCCCGGGAGAGAGTTTGAAGCAGTACTTC. Its protein is CASSSPGESLKQYF.

This clonotype was found many times. This chain joins TRBV28 and TRBJ1-3, with TRBD1 matching over 10 bases. Unmatched junction bases numbered 3, after V lost 8 bases and J lost 2 bases. The CDR3 is 14 amino acids. CDR1 MDHEN and CDR2 SYDVKM come from the germline V gene. CDR3: CASLGQGAGNTIYF. The CDR3, as DNA: TGTGCCAGCCTTGGACAGGGGGCTGGAAACACCATATATTTT.

This clonotype was counted ten times or more. The chain links TRBV7-2 to TRBJ2-1, with 7 bases identical to TRBD2. Germline V gene lookup returns CDR1 SGHTA and CDR2 FQGNSA. This CDR3 is 15 amino acids long. V was pared by 1 base and J by 7 bases, with 7 bases of the junction left unmatched. CDR3 protein: CASSLGRSGMNEQFF. The DNA for the CDR3 is TGTGCCAGCAGCTTAGGCCGCAGCGGGATGAATGAGCAGTTCTTC.

This clonotype was picked up many times. The chain joins TRBV18 to TRBJ2-2; D uncertain. From germline, CDR1 is KGHSH and CDR2 LQKENI. Deletions cut 2 bases from V and 6 bases from J, with 7 bases between. The CDR3 contains 13 residues. This chain's CDR3 is CASSPEGAGELFF. The CDR3, as DNA: TGTGCCAGCTCACCAGAAGGTGCCGGGGAGCTGTTTTTT.

This clonotype was picked up a small number of times. The genes are TRBV29-1 and TRBJ2-7, with 9 bases aligning to TRBD1. Germline-derived CDR1 and CDR2 are SQVTM and ANQGSEA. CDR3 length equals 13 residues. The trim removed 6 bases at V and 5 bases at J, leaving 8 bases unmatched. This chain's CDR3 is CSVVWDRAHEQYF. The CDR3 DNA reads TGCAGCGTCGTGTGGGACAGGGCGCACGAGCAGTACTTC.